The 2 T cell receptor beta chains below were found in one sample sequenced in a study of CD8+ T cells in alopecia areata. RNA extraction was followed by reverse transcription into cDNA, which acted as the sequencing template. TCRdb's table, derived via immunoSEQ multiplex PCR, lists solely in-frame clones and lacks some. The table has over 120,000 clones, approximately 50% seen once. Sequenced here: CD4+ T cells sorted from blood, sampled at week 0. The receptor set was obtained from a human donor with alopecia areata.

The chain uses TRBV18 and TRBJ2-7; D perhaps matches TRBD2 (5 bases). Trimming left V 2 bases short and J 7 bases short, with 12 bases between. The CDR3 totals 13 residues. Germline V gene data show CDR1 as KGHSH and CDR2 as LQKENI. The chain's CDR3 is CASSPTLTGEQYF. The CDR3 nucleotides read TGTGCCAGCTCACCAACCCTAACGGGGGAGCAGTACTTC.

This clone occurred a few times. The gene calls are TRBV7-9 and TRBJ2-7, with 13 bases aligning to TRBD2. The germline V gene has CDR1 SEHNR and CDR2 FQNEAQ (reference sequence). The CDR3 runs to 17 residues. Germline trimming cut 2 bases from V and 5 bases from J; bases unmatched to any gene: 9. The CDR3: CASSLFRTSGRENEQYF. The CDR3 nucleotides read TGTGCCAGCAGCTTATTCAGAACTAGCGGGAGGGAAAACGAGCAGTACTTC.